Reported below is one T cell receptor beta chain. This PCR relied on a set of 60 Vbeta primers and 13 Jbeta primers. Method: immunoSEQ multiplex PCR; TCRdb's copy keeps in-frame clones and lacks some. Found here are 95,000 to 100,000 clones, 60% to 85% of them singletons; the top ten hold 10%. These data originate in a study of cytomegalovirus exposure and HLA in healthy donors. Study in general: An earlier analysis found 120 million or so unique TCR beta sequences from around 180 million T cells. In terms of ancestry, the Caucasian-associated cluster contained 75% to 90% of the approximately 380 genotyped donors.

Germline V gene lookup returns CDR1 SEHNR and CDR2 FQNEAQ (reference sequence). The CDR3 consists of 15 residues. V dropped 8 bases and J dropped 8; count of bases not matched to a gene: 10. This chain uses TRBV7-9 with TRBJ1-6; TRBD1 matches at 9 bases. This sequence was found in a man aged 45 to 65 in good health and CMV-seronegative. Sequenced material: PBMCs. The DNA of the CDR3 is TGTGCCAGCTCCACCGGGGACAGGGTAGATTCACCCCTCCACTTT. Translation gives CASSTGDRVDSPLHF. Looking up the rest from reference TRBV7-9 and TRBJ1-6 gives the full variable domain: DTGVSQNPRHKITKRGQNVTFRCDPISEHNRLYWYRQTLGQGPEFLTYFQNEAQLEKSRLLSDRFSAERPKGSFSTLEIQRTEQGDSAMYLCASSTGDRVDSPLHFGNGTRLTVT.